This T cell receptor beta chain was obtained from a study of CXCR3-negative and CXCR3-positive naive CD8 T cells. Turning to this clonotype: Antigen: not known.

The libraries of TRB cDNA were prepared using 5' RACE with UMI labels. Following a re-call of the 5' RACE reads, TCRdb has one entry per CDR3 protein and lacks DNA. The sample data list tens of thousands of distinct CDR3 sequences. The study, taken as a whole, reports: In CXCR3-positive naive cells, the TRB CDR3s were more hydrophobic than in CXCR3-negative naive cells.

Material for sequencing was naive CXCR3+ CD8+ T cells from blood. Subset of the sample: CD45RO-CCR7+CD27+CD95- naive CD8+ T cells expressing CXCR3 (TNR3+). This clonotype was obtained from a human donor in good health. Some clones in this sample may be carry-over from other donors' samples.

The CDR3 is CASSLGPYNEQFF. The chain carries TRBV5-1 and TRBJ2-1. CDR3 size: 13 residues. CDR1 SGHRS and CDR2 YFSETQ come from the germline V gene. Using reference TRBV5-1 and TRBJ2-1 for the parts outside the CDR3, the full variable domain is KAGVTQTPRYLIKTRGQQVTLSCSPISGHRSVSWYQQTPGQGLQFLFEYFSETQRNKGNFPGRFSGRQFSNSRSEMNVSTLELGDSALYLCASSLGPYNEQFFGPGTRLTVL.